The 27 T cell receptor beta chains below come from one sample, sequenced in a study of T cells in Graves' hyperthyroidism and ophthalmopathy. The CDR3 regions of TCR beta were amplified from RNA transcripts. HTBI primers were used for first-round RT-PCR of the TCR CDR3. A single record per CDR3 protein comes from TCRdb applying MiXCR to the multiplex PCR reads. The sample lists some 350,000 distinct CDR3 sequences; approximately 14% were seen once. The sequenced material came from blood. These receptors were collected from a woman under 30 with Graves' hyperthyroidism that later progressed to Graves' ophthalmopathy.

Note on this clonotype: A much larger clone lies one base from this, so it may be a read error. The chain has TRBV28 and TRBJ2-7; D is ambiguous. The CDR3 is 14 residues long. Per the germline V gene, CDR1 is MDHEN and CDR2 is SYDVKM. Written as DNA, the CDR3 is TGTGTCAGCAGTTTATCTAGTAAGACCTACGAGCAGTACTTC. The encoded protein is CVSSLSSKTYEQYF.

Ten or more counts support this clonotype. The chain recombines TRBV7-2 with TRBJ2-1; TRBD2 matches 10 bases. J gave up 7 bases and V 1 base, and 4 bases lay outside the gene matches. This CDR3 comprises 15 residues. In germline, CDR1 is SGHTA, CDR2 FQGNSA. CDR3 region: CASSLEGTSENEQFF. CDR3 bases: TGTGCCAGCAGCTTAGAGGGGACTAGCGAGAATGAGCAGTTCTTC.

In this sample, this clonotype turned up many times. The chain joins TRBV28 to TRBJ2-3, with D uncertain. Between the trimmed V and J ends, which lost 1 base and 10 bases, there was a span of 6 bases. The CDR3 covers 11 residues. Germline CDR1 MDHEN, CDR2 SYDVKM. CDR3 nucleotides: TGTGCCAGCAGTTTATCGGAGCCGCAGTATTTT. Its translation is CASSLSEPQYF.

This clonotype showed up many times. J is TRBJ2-7 and V is TRBV5-1, with D perhaps matching TRBD2 (5 bases). Germline loops: CDR1 SGHRS, CDR2 YFSETQ. The CDR3 loop spans 12 amino acids. Trimming shortened V by 4 bases and J by 4 bases, and 9 bases separated the two germline ends. The CDR3 region is CASSGSTYEQYF. CDR3 nucleotides: TGCGCCAGCAGCGGGAGTACGTACGAGCAGTACTTC.

This clonotype has only a few counts. This rearrangement joins TRBV6-1 to TRBJ2-1; TRBD2 might be the D (7 bases). This CDR3 is built from 15 residues. The V gene lost 3 bases and the J gene lost 8 bases, with 17 bases spanning the gap. Germline CDR1 reads MNHNS; CDR2 reads SASEGT. The CDR3 DNA sequence: TGTGCCAGCAGTGATCTAGGGGGGGCAATGGATGAGCAGTTCTTC. As protein: CASSDLGGAMDEQFF.

This clonotype was observed many times. V and J are TRBV7-9 and TRBJ2-7; maybe TRBD2 (7 bases). Germline V lookup: CDR1 SEHNR, CDR2 FQNEAQ (reference sequence). The germline V and J ends were trimmed by 5 bases and 3 bases, with 20 bases remaining between them. The CDR3 consists of 16 residues. The CDR3 spells CASSPIGGGTYYEQYF. For the CDR3, the DNA is TGTGCCAGCAGCCCGATAGGGGGGGGAACATACTACGAGCAGTACTTC. Using reference TRBV7-9 and TRBJ2-7 for the parts outside the CDR3, the full variable domain is DTGVSQNPRHKITKRGQNVTFRCDPISEHNRLYWYRQTLGQGPEFLTYFQNEAQLEKSRLLSDRFSAERPKGSFSTLEIQRTEQGDSAMYLCASSPIGGGTYYEQYFGPGTRLTVT.

This clonotype appeared many times. The chain couples TRBV2 to TRBJ1-1; D is possibly TRBD1 (5 bases). V gave up 6 bases and J gave up 1 base, with 12 bases separating them. This CDR3 region has 14 residues. Germline V gene lookup returns CDR1 SNHLY and CDR2 FYNNEI. As DNA, the CDR3 is TGTGCCAGCAGGGGGGATACAGGGAACACTGAAGCTTTCTTT. Its translation is CASRGDTGNTEAFF.

This clonotype was counted ten times or more. The chain recombines TRBV20-1 with TRBJ1-6; D gene uncertain. Germline V gene sequence: CDR1 DFQATT, CDR2 SNEGSKA (reference sequence). The CDR3 length is 13 residues. With 1 base removed from V and 7 bases from J, the gap between germline ends came to 8 bases. The CDR3 bases are TGCAGTGCTAGAGGGGTCTTAAATTCACCCCTCCACTTT. Its protein product is CSARGVLNSPLHF.

V usage is TRBV5-4 and J usage is TRBJ2-2, with TRBD2 identical over 10 bases. V lost 0 bases to trimming and J lost 0 bases; unmatched junction nucleotides: 2. This CDR3 region has 17 residues. The V gene's germline CDR1 is SGHNT and CDR2 YYREEE (reference sequence). The CDR3 loop is CASSLASGSANTGELFF. The CDR3 region has the DNA TGTGCCAGCAGCTTGGCTAGCGGGAGTGCGAACACCGGGGAGCTGTTTTTT.

This clonotype was counted ten times or more. CDR3 sequence (DNA): TGTGCCAGCAGCCCGGCGCAGCGCGGCTATGGCTACACCTTC. This sequence encodes CASSPAQRGYGYTF. The chain couples TRBV28 to TRBJ1-2, with unresolved D. The CDR3 spans 14 residues. Trimming pared 6 bases from V and 4 bases from J, leaving 15 bases between. Germline V gene data show CDR1 as MDHEN and CDR2 as SYDVKM.

At least ten counts were recorded for this clonotype. The chain uses TRBV2 and TRBJ1-2, with D uncertain. Trimming shortened V by 5 bases and J by 5 bases, and 6 bases separated the two germline ends. The germline V gene has CDR1 SNHLY and CDR2 FYNNEI. CDR3 size: 11 residues. CDR3 DNA sequence: TGTGCCAGCAGTCCAGCATATGGCTACACCTTC. Translated: CASSPAYGYTF.

This clonotype was observed at least ten times. This chain links TRBV27 with TRBJ2-2, with D perhaps being TRBD1 or TRBD2 (5 bases each). The germline gives CDR1 MNHEY, CDR2 SMNVEV (reference sequence). CDR3 length: 15 residues. Trimming shortened V by 6 bases and J by 1 base, and 12 bases separated the two germline ends. The CDR3 sequence is CASSFGTVNTGELFF. The CDR3 region has the DNA TGTGCCAGCAGCTTCGGGACGGTGAACACCGGGGAGCTGTTTTTT.

This clonotype was found many times. The chain carries TRBV13 and TRBJ2-1; 9 bases line up with TRBD2. Germline V lookup: CDR1 PRHDT, CDR2 FYEKMQ (reference sequence). Unmatched junction bases numbered 6, after V lost 5 bases and J lost 4 bases. The CDR3 covers 15 residues. The CDR3 is CASSRGTSLYNEQFF. The CDR3 coding sequence is TGTGCCAGCAGCCGAGGGACTAGCCTTTACAATGAGCAGTTCTTC.

This clonotype has at least ten counts. The chain joins TRBV12-3 or TRBV12-4 to TRBJ1-2; D perhaps matches TRBD1 (6 bases). This CDR3 is 15 amino acids long. The V end lost 3 bases, the J end lost 0 bases, and 11 bases lay between the germline ends. DNA for the CDR3: TGTGCCAGCAGTTTCAGGGGACTCACTAACTATGGCTACACCTTC. As protein: CASSFRGLTNYGYTF.

The chain recombines TRBV11-2 with TRBJ1-6, with a possible D match to TRBD1 (6 bases). In germline, CDR1 is SGHAT, CDR2 FQNNGV. The CDR3 has 14 amino acids. Trimming shortened V by 6 bases and J by 7 bases, and 13 bases separated the two germline ends. The CDR3: CASSSDSPNSPLHF. CDR3 nucleotides: TGTGCCAGCAGTTCGGACAGTCCCAATTCACCCCTCCACTTT.

This clonotype appeared a few times. The chain uses TRBV6-2 or TRBV6-3 and TRBJ2-7; D uncertain. The CDR3 has 14 residues. Looked up from germline, CDR1 is MNHEY and CDR2 is SVGEGT. The V end lost 6 bases, the J end lost 3 bases, and 15 bases lay between the germline ends. CDR3 in amino acids: CASRPHLGLYEQYF. The CDR3 region has the DNA TGTGCCAGCAGGCCCCACCTAGGGCTCTACGAGCAGTACTTC.

This clonotype was detected ten times or more. V and J are TRBV20-1 and TRBJ2-1, with a tentative D call TRBD2 (6 bases). Germline V gene sequence: CDR1 DFQATT, CDR2 SNEGSKA (reference sequence). This CDR3 is 16 amino acids long. V shed 0 bases and J shed 4 bases, with 16 bases lying between them. The CDR3 is CSARDRGGTRYNEQFF. The CDR3, as DNA: TGCAGTGCTAGAGATCGGGGCGGGACGAGGTACAATGAGCAGTTCTTC.

This clonotype was counted only a few times. The chain combines TRBV6-5 with TRBJ2-7; 10 positions agree with TRBD2. Germline CDR1 and CDR2: MNHEY and SVGAGI. The trim removed 2 bases at V and 3 bases at J, leaving 16 bases unmatched. The CDR3 contains 19 residues. CDR3 bases: TGTGCCAGCAGTTACCTCCTAGACGGAACTAGCGGGGCGCGCTACGAGCAGTACTTC. Translating it yields CASSYLLDGTSGARYEQYF.

This clonotype was seen at least ten times. V gene TRBV7-2 combines with J gene TRBJ2-7; unclear D gene. The CDR3 is made up of 13 amino acids. Trimming took off 4 bases at V and 1 base at J, with 8 bases between the two ends. Germline V gene lookup returns CDR1 SGHTA and CDR2 FQGNSA. CDR3 residues: CASSSDSSYEQYF. CDR3 coding DNA: TGTGCCAGCAGCTCCGACTCGTCCTACGAGCAGTACTTC.

This sequence joins TRBV4-1 and TRBJ2-3; perhaps TRBD2 as D (7 bases). The V and J ends lost 0 bases and 6 bases respectively, with 16 bases between them. Germline V gives CDR1 MGHRA, CDR2 YSYEKL. The CDR3 covers 16 residues. CDR3 bases: TGCGCCAGCAGCCAAGATCCGAGCGGGACATCCGATACGCAGTATTTT. Encoded protein: CASSQDPSGTSDTQYF.

This clonotype occurred many times. The rearrangement links TRBV7-9 to TRBJ2-7, with D possibly being TRBD1 (5 bases). Germline loops: CDR1 SEHNR, CDR2 FQNEAQ (reference sequence). Trimming took off 5 bases at V and 2 bases at J, with 25 bases between the two ends. This CDR3 has 18 residues. The CDR3 bases are TGTGCCAGCAGCACCCAGCCGCCGACAGCCGACTTTACCTACGAGCAGTACTTC. It translates to CASSTQPPTADFTYEQYF.

The rearrangement joins TRBV7-9 to TRBJ2-5; D is uncertain. V shed 1 base and J shed 3 bases, with 9 bases lying between them. CDR3 size: 14 residues. Germline CDR1 reads SEHNR; CDR2 reads FQNEAQ (reference sequence). In DNA, the CDR3 is TGTGCCAGCAGCTTAGTTGCTAGAGAAGAGACCCAGTACTTC. Translating it yields CASSLVAREETQYF.

This clonotype was detected ten times or more. This rearrangement joins TRBV28 to TRBJ1-1; D is ambiguous. Germline V gives CDR1 MDHEN, CDR2 SYDVKM. CDR3 length: 11 amino acids. The V gene lost 7 bases and the J gene lost 2 bases, with 5 bases spanning the gap. CDR3 DNA: TGTGCCAGCATAGCCAACACTGAAGCTTTCTTT. Its translation is CASIANTEAFF. The full variable domain, its missing parts supplied by reference TRBV28 and TRBJ1-1, is DVKVTQSSRYLVKRTGEKVFLECVQDMDHENMFWYRQDPGLGLRLIYFSYDVKMKEKGDIPEGYSVSREKKERFSLILESASTNQTSMYLCASIANTEAFFGQGTRLTVV.

This clonotype was seen repeatedly, ten times or more. The J gene is TRBJ2-2, the V gene TRBV12-3 or TRBV12-4; 7 bases align to TRBD1. With V trimmed by 5 bases and J by 4 bases, 13 bases remained unmatched. This CDR3 contains 17 residues. CDR3 amino acids: CASSVRQGLSLTGELFF. The CDR3 DNA sequence: TGTGCCAGCAGTGTCCGACAGGGTTTGAGTCTCACCGGGGAGCTGTTTTTT.

V usage is TRBV19 and J usage is TRBJ1-5; no reliable D call. CDR1 and CDR2 (germline): LNHDA, SQIVND (reference sequence). CDR3 length: 15 amino acids. V was clipped by 5 bases and J by 4 bases, with 15 bases between them. The CDR3 is CASSAEAGLNQPQHF. For the CDR3, the DNA is TGTGCCAGTAGTGCAGAGGCAGGCCTAAATCAGCCCCAGCATTTT.

At least ten counts were recorded for this clonotype. CDR3 nucleotides: TGCAGTGCTAGGGACAGTTCGGGCAATCAGCCCCAGCATTTT. It translates to CSARDSSGNQPQHF. The chain employs TRBV20-1 and TRBJ1-5, with D perhaps matching TRBD1 (6 bases). The CDR3 loop spans 14 amino acids. CDR1 is DFQATT, CDR2 SNEGSKA, per germline (reference sequence). V was cut by 3 bases and J by 2 bases, with 11 bases left in between.

Regarding this clonotype: Just one base apart from a much larger clone, this may be a read error. This chain joins TRBV28 and TRBJ2-4, with D possibly matching TRBD2 (6 bases). The CDR3 length is 15 residues. The germline V gene encodes CDR1 MDHEN and CDR2 SYDVKM. CDR3 sequence (DNA): TGTGCCAGCAGTCCCGATGTACTAGCCAAAAACATTCAGTGCTTC. Its translation is CASSPDVLAKNIQCF.